The next 27 T cell receptor beta chains were all read from a single sample in a study of blood T cell repertoires in COVID-19. Sequenced by immunoSEQ multiplex PCR; TCRdb stores in-frame clones only, minus some. The repertoire holds roughly 330,000 clones, with about 85% as singletons. Specimen: PBMCs or T cells enriched from blood (not recorded which). The receptors were sampled from a woman aged 25 to 45 who had recovered from COVID-19.

The rearrangement links TRBV30 to TRBJ2-7, with 8 bases fitting TRBD1. Germline lookup yields CDR1 GTSNPN and CDR2 SVGIG (reference sequence). This CDR3 comprises 13 residues. J gave up 5 bases and V 2 bases, and 5 bases lay outside the gene matches. The CDR3 DNA is TGTGCCTGGAGTCCCCAACAGGGGGACGAGCAGTACTTC. Translating it yields CAWSPQQGDEQYF.

The chain is built from TRBV27 and TRBJ1-2, with 7 bases that match TRBD1. The V segment lost 3 bases and the J segment 5 bases; nucleotides outside the gene matches: 3. The CDR3 runs to 13 residues. Germline V CDR1 and CDR2: MNHEY, SMNVEV (reference sequence). The CDR3 sequence is CASSFPGGYGYTF. The CDR3 coding sequence is TGTGCCAGCAGTTTTCCAGGGGGGTATGGCTACACCTTC.

This clone is a singleton in its sample. The chain employs TRBV9 and TRBJ2-3, with 9 bases fitting TRBD2. V dropped 2 bases and J dropped 6; count of bases not matched to a gene: 7. This CDR3 spans 15 amino acids. Looked up from germline, CDR1 is SGDLS and CDR2 is YYNGEE. The CDR3 DNA reads TGTGCCAGCAGCGTTCGGAGCGGGGGGTGGGATACGCAGTATTTT. It is translated as CASSVRSGGWDTQYF.

V and J are TRBV6-5 and TRBJ2-5, with D uncertain. V gave up 2 bases and J gave up 1 base, with 8 bases separating them. Per the germline V gene, CDR1 is MNHEY and CDR2 is SVGAGI. The CDR3 runs to 14 residues. The CDR3 sequence is CASSYGHTQETQYF. In nucleotides, the CDR3 is TGTGCCAGCAGTTACGGCCACACCCAAGAGACCCAGTACTTC.

The CDR3 DNA follows: TGTGCCAGCAGCTTAGCGGGCAGTAACTATGGCTACACCTTC. Encoded protein: CASSLAGSNYGYTF. This chain uses TRBV7-9 with TRBJ1-2; D is unresolved. This CDR3 contains 14 residues. V was cut by 0 bases and J by 1 base, with 6 bases left in between. Germline V gene data show CDR1 as SEHNR and CDR2 as FQNEAQ (reference sequence).

The chain recombines TRBV5-4 with TRBJ1-1, with D hard to call. Trimming took 7 bases from V and 0 from J, leaving 19 bases between them. The CDR3 length is 16 residues. Germline V gene sequence: CDR1 SGHNT, CDR2 YYREEE (reference sequence). The CDR3 here is CASAPVREAMNTEAFF. The CDR3 DNA is TGTGCCAGCGCGCCGGTACGAGAAGCCATGAACACTGAAGCTTTCTTT.

The rearrangement joins TRBV29-1 to TRBJ2-7, with D possibly matching TRBD1 (6 bases). V was trimmed by 4 bases and J by 7 bases, leaving 17 bases between them. CDR1 SQVTM and CDR2 ANQGSEA come from the germline V gene. There are 13 residues in the CDR3. The CDR3 is CSVGGGHLWEQYF. CDR3 in DNA: TGCAGCGTTGGAGGGGGACACCTCTGGGAGCAGTACTTC.

A remark on this clone: Within the sample, other DNA sequences also encode this same CDR3. The rearrangement joins TRBV5-1 to TRBJ1-3, with D maybe TRBD1 (6 bases). The CDR3 spans 15 residues. V dropped 0 bases and J dropped 2 bases, with 9 bases sitting between them. From germline, CDR1 is SGHRS and CDR2 YFSETQ. Here the CDR3 DNA reads TGCGCCAGCAGCTTGGCGCCAGGGGCTGGAAACACCATATATTTT. It yields the protein CASSLAPGAGNTIYF.

This chain joins TRBV19 and TRBJ1-2; maybe TRBD1 (5 bases). The CDR3 runs 14 residues. Trimming took 3 bases from V and 5 from J, leaving 13 bases between them. Germline CDR1 reads LNHDA; CDR2 reads SQIVND (reference sequence). CDR3 region: CASSMGGAGYGYTF. For the CDR3, the DNA is TGTGCCAGTAGTATGGGTGGGGCAGGGTATGGCTACACCTTC.

The gene calls are TRBV5-1 and TRBJ1-6, with 9 bases aligning to TRBD1. From germline, CDR1 is SGHRS and CDR2 YFSETQ. The trim removed 3 bases at V and 6 bases at J, leaving 10 bases unmatched. There are 17 residues in the CDR3. CDR3 region: CASSSGQGVGGNSPLHF. For the CDR3, the DNA is TGCGCCAGCAGCTCGGGACAGGGCGTTGGTGGTAATTCACCCCTCCACTTT. Supplemented by reference TRBV5-1 and TRBJ1-6, the full variable domain reads KAGVTQTPRYLIKTRGQQVTLSCSPISGHRSVSWYQQTPGQGLQFLFEYFSETQRNKGNFPGRFSGRQFSNSRSEMNVSTLELGDSALYLCASSSGQGVGGNSPLHFGNGTRLTVT.

This chain connects TRBV13 to TRBJ1-3; D gene unclear. Deletions cut 4 bases from V and 2 bases from J, with 3 bases between. Germline assignment: CDR1 PRHDT and CDR2 FYEKMQ (reference sequence). The CDR3 covers 12 residues. The CDR3 region has the DNA TGTGCCAGCAGCTCCGCTGGAAACACCATATATTTT. Encoded protein: CASSSAGNTIYF.

The chain joins TRBV2 to TRBJ1-1, with D unresolved. CDR3 size: 12 residues. Trimming left V 4 bases short and J 5 bases short, with 8 bases between. Germline CDR1 reads SNHLY; CDR2 reads FYNNEI. The CDR3 here is CASSGTGTEAFF. CDR3 nucleotide sequence: TGTGCCAGCAGTGGGACTGGGACTGAAGCTTTCTTT.

This chain connects TRBV6-2 or TRBV6-3 to TRBJ2-7; TRBD1 matches at 7 bases. Germline V CDR1 and CDR2: MNHEY, SVGEGT. V lost 4 bases to trimming and J lost 3 bases; unmatched junction nucleotides: 12. The CDR3 length is 16 residues. The CDR3 sequence is CASSSHRTGPFYEQYF. CDR3 sequence (DNA): TGTGCCAGCAGTTCCCATCGGACAGGACCTTTCTACGAGCAGTACTTC.

This clone was seen a few times. DNA of the CDR3: TGTGCCAGCAGCTTACTAGCGGGGTACTACGAGCAGTACTTC. Amino acid sequence: CASSLLAGYYEQYF. The rearrangement uses TRBV11-2 and TRBJ2-7; 9 bases are a match to TRBD2. The CDR3 consists of 14 residues. The trim removed 2 bases at V and 3 bases at J, leaving 2 bases unmatched. The germline V gene encodes CDR1 SGHAT and CDR2 FQNNGV.

The chain couples TRBV19 to TRBJ2-2; possibly TRBD2 for D (5 bases). The length of the CDR3 is 13 residues. CDR1 is LNHDA and CDR2 is SQIVND in the germline V gene (reference sequence). Trimming took off 2 bases at V and 6 bases at J, with 7 bases between the two ends. The CDR3 nucleotides are TGTGCCAGTAGTATACTAGCCCCCGGGGAGCTGTTTTTT. The encoded protein is CASSILAPGELFF.

The chain employs TRBV6-5 and TRBJ2-5; tentatively, D is TRBD2 (6 bases). The CDR3 loop spans 15 amino acids. Per the germline V gene, CDR1 is MNHEY and CDR2 is SVGAGI. V lost 7 bases to trimming and J lost 1 base, with 16 bases between them. The DNA of the CDR3 is TGTGCCAGCAACCTCGTCGGGGGACCCCAAGAGACCCAGTACTTC. It is translated as CASNLVGGPQETQYF.

The chain couples TRBV6-2 or TRBV6-3 to TRBJ1-2; a weak D match, TRBD1 (6 bases). Germline V lookup: CDR1 MNHEY, CDR2 SVGEGT. V lost 5 bases and J 7 bases, leaving 14 bases between the germline ends. CDR3 length: 13 amino acids. The CDR3 spells CASSLSGDVGYTF. CDR3 in DNA: TGTGCCAGCAGTCTCTCAGGGGACGTTGGCTACACCTTC.

This sequence joins TRBV10-3 and TRBJ1-2; 7 positions match TRBD1. J was trimmed by 1 base and V by 5 bases; bases with no gene match: 7. The CDR3 sequence is 15 residues long. The V gene's germline CDR1 is ENHRY and CDR2 SYGVKD. CDR3 sequence reads: CAISHPGQFNYGYTF. CDR3 sequence (DNA): TGTGCCATCAGTCACCCGGGACAGTTTAACTATGGCTACACCTTC.

The chain's CDR3 is CASSLASPNTGELFF. In DNA, the CDR3 is TGTGCCAGCAGCCTTGCCAGTCCGAACACCGGGGAGCTGTTTTTT. This rearrangement joins TRBV11-3 to TRBJ2-2; D gene uncertain. The CDR3 sequence is 15 residues long. V was trimmed by 5 bases and J by 0 bases, leaving 10 bases between them. CDR1 and CDR2 (germline): SGHNT, YENEEA.

The genes are TRBV5-8 and TRBJ1-5; 10 bases match TRBD1. The CDR3 sequence is 17 residues long. Trimming took 0 bases from V and 4 from J; bases not matched to a gene: 7. Germline loops: CDR1 SGHTS, CDR2 YDEGEE. The CDR3 sequence is CASSLGQGALRNQPQHF. The CDR3 nucleotides read TGTGCCAGCAGCTTGGGACAGGGGGCTTTGAGAAATCAGCCCCAGCATTTT.

This rearrangement joins TRBV11-2 to TRBJ2-7, with 10 bases aligning to TRBD1. The CDR3 covers 16 residues. V was pared by 5 bases and J by 5 bases, with 12 bases of the junction left unmatched. Germline V gene lookup returns CDR1 SGHAT and CDR2 FQNNGV. CDR3 nucleotides: TGTGCCAGCAGCACACCTGGGGACAGGGGAACCCACGAGCAGTACTTC. This translates into CASSTPGDRGTHEQYF. Full variable domain (rest looked up from reference TRBV11-2 and TRBJ2-7): EAGVAQSPRYKIIEKRQSVAFWCNPISGHATLYWYQQILGQGPKLLIQFQNNGVVDDSQLPKDRFSAERLKGVDSTLKIQPAKLEDSAVYLCASSTPGDRGTHEQYFGPGTRLTVT.

The J gene is TRBJ2-2, the V gene TRBV4-1, with 9 bases that match TRBD2. CDR3 size: 17 residues. Germline values: CDR1 MGHRA, CDR2 YSYEKL. Unmatched junction bases numbered 7, after V lost 1 base and J lost 4 bases. CDR3 nucleotide sequence: TGCGCCAGCAGCCAAGGATCGGGACTAGCCGCCACCGGGGAGCTGTTTTTT. Its translation is CASSQGSGLAATGELFF.

This clone has just one count. This chain connects TRBV30 to TRBJ1-6; 8 bases map to TRBD1. J was trimmed by 7 bases and V by 5 bases; bases with no gene match: 7. Germline assignment: CDR1 GTSNPN and CDR2 SVGIG (reference sequence). The CDR3 has 14 residues. This chain's CDR3 is CAWSQDRENSPLHF. The CDR3 DNA follows: TGTGCCTGGTCCCAGGACAGGGAGAATTCACCCCTCCACTTT.

V is TRBV4-2 and J is TRBJ2-3; TRBD1 matches at 9 bases. Germline assignment: CDR1 LGHNA and CDR2 YNFKEQ. The J segment lost 3 bases and the V segment lost 3 bases, leaving 7 bases of the junction unmatched. The CDR3 is made up of 16 amino acids. CDR3 sequence (DNA): TGTGCCAGCAGCCACTCAGGGACAGGGACGACAGATACGCAGTATTTT. Translating gives CASSHSGTGTTDTQYF.

V and J are TRBV19 and TRBJ1-1; the D gene is possibly TRBD1 (6 bases). In germline, CDR1 is LNHDA, CDR2 SQIVND (reference sequence). V lost 11 bases and J 5 bases, leaving 18 bases between the germline ends. The CDR3 sequence is 13 residues long. As DNA, the CDR3 is TGTGCCGTTAGACAGGAAACGAGGACTGAAGCTTTCTTT. This translates into CAVRQETRTEAFF.

In the case of this clone: This specimen includes other DNA sequences encoding the same CDR3. CDR3 DNA sequence: TGTGCCAGCACTCAGGCCACTGAAGCTTTCTTT. It codes for CASTQATEAFF. The chain carries TRBV12-3 or TRBV12-4 and TRBJ1-1; the D is unclear. Between the trimmed V and J ends, which lost 7 bases and 4 bases, there was a span of 7 bases. The CDR3 spans 11 residues.

This chain links TRBV28 with TRBJ2-7; D is ambiguous. Trimming stripped 5 bases from V and 0 bases from J, with 5 bases between. This CDR3 is 12 amino acids long. From germline, CDR1 is MDHEN and CDR2 SYDVKM. The CDR3 DNA follows: TGTGCCAGCAGTCCCAACTCCTACGAGCAGTACTTC. This translates into CASSPNSYEQYF.